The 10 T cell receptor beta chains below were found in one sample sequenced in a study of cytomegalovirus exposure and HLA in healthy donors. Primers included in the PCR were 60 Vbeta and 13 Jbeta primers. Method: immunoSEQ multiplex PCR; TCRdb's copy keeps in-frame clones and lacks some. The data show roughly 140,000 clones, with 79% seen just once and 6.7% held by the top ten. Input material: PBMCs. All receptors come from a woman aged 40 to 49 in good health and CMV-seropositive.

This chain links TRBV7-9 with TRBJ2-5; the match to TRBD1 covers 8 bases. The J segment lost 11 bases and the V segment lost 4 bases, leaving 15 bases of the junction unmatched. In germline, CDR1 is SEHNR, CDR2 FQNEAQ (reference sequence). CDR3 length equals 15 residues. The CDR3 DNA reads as TGTGCCAGCAGCTCCCAGGGGGCCTGGGCGATTGAGCAGTACTTC. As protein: CASSSQGAWAIEQYF.

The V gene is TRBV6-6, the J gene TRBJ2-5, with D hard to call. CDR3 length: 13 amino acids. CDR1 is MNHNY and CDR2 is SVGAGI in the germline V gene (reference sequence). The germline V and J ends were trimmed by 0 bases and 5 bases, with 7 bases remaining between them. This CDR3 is CASSYSFGETQYF. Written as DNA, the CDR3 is TGTGCCAGCAGTTACTCCTTCGGGGAGACCCAGTACTTC.

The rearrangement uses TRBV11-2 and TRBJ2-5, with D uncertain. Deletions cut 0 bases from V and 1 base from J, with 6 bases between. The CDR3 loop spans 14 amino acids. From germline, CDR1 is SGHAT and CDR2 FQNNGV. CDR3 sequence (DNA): TGTGCCAGCAGCTTAGATCACAGCCAAGAGACCCAGTACTTC. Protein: CASSLDHSQETQYF.

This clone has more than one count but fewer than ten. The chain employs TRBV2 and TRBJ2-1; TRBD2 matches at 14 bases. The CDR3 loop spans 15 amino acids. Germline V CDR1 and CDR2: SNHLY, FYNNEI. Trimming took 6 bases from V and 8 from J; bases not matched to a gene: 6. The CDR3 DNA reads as TGTGCCAGCAGCCCAGGACTAGCGGGGGGCGATGAGCAGTTCTTC. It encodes CASSPGLAGGDEQFF.

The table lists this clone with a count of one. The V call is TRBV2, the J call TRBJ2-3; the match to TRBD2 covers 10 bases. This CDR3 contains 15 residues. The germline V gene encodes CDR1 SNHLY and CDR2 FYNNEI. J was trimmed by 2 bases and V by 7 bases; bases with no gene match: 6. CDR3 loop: CASTISGGNTDTQYF. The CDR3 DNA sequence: TGTGCCAGCACTATTAGCGGGGGGAACACAGATACGCAGTATTTT.

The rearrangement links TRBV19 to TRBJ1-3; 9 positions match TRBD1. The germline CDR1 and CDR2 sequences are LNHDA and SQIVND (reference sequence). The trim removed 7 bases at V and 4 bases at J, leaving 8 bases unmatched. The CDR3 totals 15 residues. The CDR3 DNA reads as TGTGCCAGTAACCTGGGACAGGGATCCGGAAACACCATATATTTT. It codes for CASNLGQGSGNTIYF.

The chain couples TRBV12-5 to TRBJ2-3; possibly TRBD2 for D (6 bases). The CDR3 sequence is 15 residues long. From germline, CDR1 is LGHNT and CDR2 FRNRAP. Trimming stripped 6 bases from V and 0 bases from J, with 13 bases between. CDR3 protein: CASGYGGASTDTQYF. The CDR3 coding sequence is TGTGCTAGTGGATACGGCGGGGCTAGCACAGATACGCAGTATTTT.

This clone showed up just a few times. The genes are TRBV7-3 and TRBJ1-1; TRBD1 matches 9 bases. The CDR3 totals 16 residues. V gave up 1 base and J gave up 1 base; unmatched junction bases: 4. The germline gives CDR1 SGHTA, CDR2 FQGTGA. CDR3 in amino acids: CASSLISGQGNTEAFF. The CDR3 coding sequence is TGTGCCAGCAGCTTAATTTCGGGACAGGGGAACACTGAAGCTTTCTTT. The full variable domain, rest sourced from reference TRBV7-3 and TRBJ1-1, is GAGVSQTPSNKVTEKGKYVELRCDPISGHTALYWYRQSLGQGPEFLIYFQGTGAADDSGLPNDRFFAVRPEGSVSTLKIQRTERGDSAVYLCASSLISGQGNTEAFFGQGTRLTVV.

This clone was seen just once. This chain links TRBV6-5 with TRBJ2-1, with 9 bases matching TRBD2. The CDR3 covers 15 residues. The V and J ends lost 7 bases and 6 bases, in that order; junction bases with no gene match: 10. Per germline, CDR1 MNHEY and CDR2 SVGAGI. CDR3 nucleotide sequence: TGTGCCAGCATCCCCCGGGGCGGGGGGGCCAATGAGCAGTTCTTC. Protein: CASIPRGGGANEQFF.

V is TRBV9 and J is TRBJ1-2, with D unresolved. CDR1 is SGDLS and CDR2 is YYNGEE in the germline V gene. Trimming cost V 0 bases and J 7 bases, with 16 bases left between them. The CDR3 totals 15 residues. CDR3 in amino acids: CASSVDISDAGGYTF. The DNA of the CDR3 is TGTGCCAGCAGCGTAGATATAAGTGACGCAGGTGGCTACACCTTC.